These T cell receptor beta chains were read from a single sample in a study of blood T cell repertoires in COVID-19. Profiled with immunoSEQ multiplex PCR; TCRdb holds only in-frame clones, not every one. The sample shows hundreds of thousands of clones, nearly 85% of them seen only once. The sample taken for sequencing was peripheral blood. Receptor source: a human donor in a cohort sampled during active COVID-19. The CDR3 runs from the conserved cysteine through the conserved F or W. The D gene is left open where the match is weak. Clone size is given for some rows only: seen once, a few or many times, or a class if the clone is expanded.

J,V,D,size,CDR3,DNA
TRBJ2-1,TRBV28,-,-,CASRPDSYEQFF,TGTGCCAGCAGGCCTGACAGCTATGAGCAGTTCTTC
TRBJ2-3,TRBV5-6,-,-,CASSQSGLSTDTQYF,TGTGCCAGCAGTCAATCAGGACTTAGCACAGATACGCAGTATTTT
TRBJ2-5,TRBV10-1,TRBD2,-,CASSSGRAMETQYF,TGCGCCAGCAGCAGCGGGAGGGCGATGGAGACCCAGTACTTC
TRBJ2-7,TRBV4-1,TRBD2,few,CASSHGTSGKDEQYF,TGCGCCAGCAGCCACGGGACTAGCGGGAAGGACGAGCAGTACTTC
TRBJ1-2,TRBV5-6,TRBD1,-,CASSSDRGGYGYTF,TGTGCCAGCAGCTCAGACAGGGGGGGCTATGGCTACACCTTC
TRBJ1-2,TRBV2,-,-,CASSLLGGLIRGFGYTF,TGTGCCAGCAGTTTACTTGGGGGCTTAATACGCGGTTTCGGCTACACCTTC
TRBJ1-6,TRBV28,TRBD1,-,CASRVTGATLNSPLHF,TGTGCCAGCAGAGTTACAGGGGCCACTCTTAATTCACCCCTCCACTTT
TRBJ1-3,TRBV3-1/TRBV3-2,TRBD1,-,CASSQARAGGIGNTIYF,TGTGCCAGCAGCCAAGCGCGTGCAGGGGGCATTGGAAACACCATATATTTT
TRBJ2-7,TRBV5-4,TRBD2,-,CASSSGLPSYEQYF,TGTGCCAGCAGCTCGGGACTACCATCCTACGAGCAGTACTTC
TRBJ2-1,TRBV6-5,TRBD1,-,CASSYLGQGAYNEQFF,TGTGCCAGCAGTTATCTGGGCCAGGGGGCCTACAATGAGCAGTTCTTC
TRBJ2-2,TRBV25-1,TRBD2,-,CASSTGTSGYTGELFF,TGTGCCAGCAGTACCGGGACTAGCGGTTACACCGGGGAGCTGTTTTTT
TRBJ2-1,TRBV10-3,TRBD2,-,CAIATGLAGREQFF,TGTGCCATCGCCACGGGACTAGCGGGGCGTGAGCAGTTCTTC
TRBJ2-6,TRBV5-1,-,-,CASSPEGAGANVLTF,TGCGCCAGCAGCCCCGAGGGGGCTGGGGCCAACGTCCTGACTTTC
TRBJ2-1,TRBV18,-,-,CASSPGGPYNEQFF,TGTGCCAGCTCACCGGGGGGGCCCTACAATGAGCAGTTCTTC
TRBJ2-2,TRBV28,-,-,CASSEVVPNTGELFF,TGTGCCAGCAGTGAGGTCGTTCCGAACACCGGGGAGCTGTTTTTT
TRBJ2-2,TRBV9,-,-,CASSLPTGELFF,TGTGCCAGCAGCCTTCCTACCGGGGAGCTGTTTTTT
TRBJ2-5,TRBV12-3/TRBV12-4,-,-,CATKGGQETQYF,TGTGCCACCAAAGGGGGACAAGAGACCCAGTACTTC
TRBJ2-1,TRBV2,TRBD2,-,CASSEAALAGVEQFF,TGTGCCAGCAGTGAGGCTGCACTAGCGGGGGTTGAGCAGTTCTTC
TRBJ1-2,TRBV10-2,TRBD1,-,CASSAQGTGYTF,TGCGCCAGCAGTGCACAGGGGACTGGCTACACCTTC
TRBJ2-1,TRBV3-1/TRBV3-2,-,-,CASNTPSGGAYNEQFF,TGTGCCAGCAACACTCCATCGGGCGGGGCCTACAATGAGCAGTTCTTC
TRBJ1-1,TRBV19,-,once,CASTRGQLNTEAFF,TGTGCCAGTACGCGAGGACAGCTGAACACTGAAGCTTTCTTT
TRBJ2-3,TRBV19,-,-,CASSSRFGGGGADTQYF,TGTGCCAGTAGTTCCCGGTTCGGAGGGGGAGGGGCAGATACGCAGTATTTT
TRBJ2-5,TRBV15,-,-,CATRVIGGGETQYF,TGTGCCACCAGAGTAATCGGTGGGGGGGAGACCCAGTACTTC
TRBJ1-5,TRBV21-1,-,-,CASNTLPAGDREPQHF,TGTGCCAGCAACACCTTACCCGCGGGTGACCGAGAGCCCCAGCATTTT
TRBJ1-5,TRBV28,TRBD1,once,CASSLWRQGYQPQHF,TGTGCCAGCAGTTTATGGAGACAGGGTTATCAGCCCCAGCATTTT
TRBJ1-6,TRBV5-3,TRBD1,-,CARSGNPGTGFEGSYNSPLHF,TGTGCCAGATCTGGCAATCCCGGGACAGGGTTCGAGGGGTCCTATAATTCACCCCTCCACTTT
TRBJ2-7,TRBV7-9,-,-,CASSLGRTYEQYF,TGTGCCAGCAGCTTAGGCAGAACCTACGAGCAGTACTTC
TRBJ2-7,TRBV4-2,TRBD2,once,CASSQILAASNYEQYF,TGTGCCAGCAGCCAAATCCTAGCGGCCTCGAACTACGAGCAGTACTTC
TRBJ2-1,TRBV5-1,-,-,CASSVAFDSYNEQFF,TGCGCCAGCAGTGTCGCGTTTGACTCCTACAATGAGCAGTTCTTC
TRBJ2-1,TRBV7-8,TRBD2,-,CASSGTLAGGPSFNEQFF,TGTGCCAGCAGCGGGACTCTAGCGGGGGGGCCAAGTTTCAATGAGCAGTTCTTC
TRBJ1-5,TRBV7-5,-,-,CARRPRGLRPAGDSNQPQHF,TGTGCCAGAAGACCGCGAGGCTTGAGGCCTGCCGGGGATAGCAATCAGCCCCAGCATTTT
TRBJ1-5,TRBV20-1,-,many,CSASERSPGGNQPQHF,TGCAGTGCTAGTGAACGATCCCCGGGGGGCAATCAGCCCCAGCATTTT
TRBJ2-1,TRBV27,-,few,CASSLFLGGATYNEQFF,TGTGCCAGCAGTTTATTTTTGGGGGGGGCCACCTACAATGAGCAGTTCTTC